Here is one TCR beta chain with its context. This sample is part of a study of blood T cell repertoires in COVID-19. Across the whole study: COVID-19 samples collected from the United States, Italy and Spain covered acute and convalescent phases. Sources were T cells, B-cell-depleted T cells, or PBMCs; the material itself was cDNA or gDNA.

As processed by the authors: How many nucleated cells were present was estimated from reference gene primer amplification. The protocol was immunoSEQ multiplex PCR, while the TCRdb copy is restricted to in-frame clones and leaves out a portion. That table furnishes V, J and clone size, whereas the DNA furnished D and trimming. Of around 180,000 clones listed, approximately 79% are singletons. The CDR3 has 16 residues. Trimming left V 5 bases short and J 4 bases short, with 18 bases between. The germline gives CDR1 SGHTA, CDR2 FQGNSA. The gene calls are TRBV7-2 and TRBJ1-5; D ambiguous. This sequence was found in a man aged 55 to 70 with active or convalescent COVID-19. The sequenced material came from peripheral blood. The CDR3: CASSNTPISGNQPQHF. DNA for the CDR3: TGTGCCAGCAGCAACACACCCATATCCGGGAATCAGCCCCAGCATTTT.